These 13 T cell receptor beta chains were all obtained from the same sample, sequenced in a study of radiation and T cells in renal cell carcinoma (dated by TCRdb to 2020 to 2021). The library was prepared using the immunoSEQ multiplex PCR assay. The clones in this table, taken by TCRdb from immuneACCESS, are in-frame only. Not every clone is retained; where verified, under half of the shortfall comes from an unresolved V gene, and the cause of the rest is unknown. The sample has 140,000 to 150,000 clones on record, around 90% of them singletons. About 4.3% of the sample comes from the top ten. The intended sense of this specimen's time point label: baseline pretreatment blood. The treatment or condition label here, explained by the study, means: 15 Gy SBRT to primary tumor, nephrectomy 4 weeks later. Sequenced material: blood, taken from a patient whose treatment included radiotherapy and nephrectomy. Receptors were obtained from a woman between 70 and 85 years old with renal cell carcinoma.

V is TRBV5-1 and J is TRBJ2-7; 10 bases are shared with TRBD1. Germline CDR1 reads SGHRS; CDR2 reads YFSETQ. The CDR3 is made up of 14 amino acids. Trimming cost V 4 bases and J 2 bases; bases outside gene matches: 3. This chain's CDR3 is CASSRGQGAYEQYF. CDR3 in DNA: TGCGCCAGCAGCAGAGGACAGGGGGCCTACGAGCAGTACTTC.

This chain links TRBV5-4 with TRBJ2-1; possibly TRBD2 for D (8 bases). Germline CDR1 is SGHNT and CDR2 is YYREEE (reference sequence). The CDR3 length is 19 residues. V lost 4 bases, J lost 2 bases, and 25 bases lay in between. The CDR3 DNA reads as TGTGCCAGCAGCCACGACAGGGACCCGGCGGGGGGTGCCTACAATGAGCAGTTCTTC. Protein sequence: CASSHDRDPAGGAYNEQFF.

V and J are TRBV21-1 and TRBJ2-2. TRBV21-1 is noted as a pseudogene. The CDR3 runs 13 residues. The CDR3 reads CASSKRMAGELFF. CDR3 coding DNA: TGTGCCAGCAGCAAAAGGATGGCCGGGGAGCTGTTTTTT.

The chain links TRBV28 to TRBJ1-1, with D tentatively TRBD1 (5 bases). The CDR3 totals 15 residues. V gave up 5 bases and J gave up 1 base, with 14 bases separating them. Germline CDR1 reads MDHEN; CDR2 reads SYDVKM. CDR3 sequence: CASSPLDNPNTEAFF. The CDR3 nucleotides are TGTGCCAGCAGTCCTCTGGACAATCCGAACACTGAAGCTTTCTTT.

The chain couples TRBV2 to TRBJ2-7; D may be TRBD2 (6 bases). V was pared by 6 bases and J by 3 bases, with 12 bases between. The germline CDR1 and CDR2 sequences are SNHLY and FYNNEI. CDR3 length: 13 residues. CDR3 coding DNA: TGTGCCAGCAGCAAACTAGCAAACTACGAGCAGTACTTC. Its protein product is CASSKLANYEQYF.

The V gene is TRBV7-2, the J gene TRBJ1-1; D unclear. The CDR3 has 16 amino acids. V dropped 1 base and J dropped 0 bases, with 12 bases sitting between them. The germline V gene encodes CDR1 SGHTA and CDR2 FQGNSA. CDR3 protein: CASSLGPGLMNTEAFF. The CDR3 nucleotides read TGTGCCAGCAGCTTAGGCCCTGGGTTGATGAACACTGAAGCTTTCTTT.

V and J are TRBV14 and TRBJ1-1, with D possibly being TRBD1 (5 bases). The CDR3 has 14 amino acids. V lost 0 bases and J lost 4, with 9 bases in between. Looked up from germline, CDR1 is SGHDN and CDR2 is FVKESK. CDR3 in amino acids: CASSQDLGVTEAFF. As DNA, the CDR3 is TGTGCCAGCAGCCAAGATCTGGGGGTCACTGAAGCTTTCTTT.

The chain employs TRBV28 and TRBJ1-5, with no clear D. There are 13 residues in the CDR3. Germline values: CDR1 MDHEN, CDR2 SYDVKM. V lost 4 bases and J lost 7, with 11 bases in between. CDR3: CASSSHGRQPQHF. In nucleotides, the CDR3 is TGTGCCAGCAGTTCCCATGGACGACAGCCCCAGCATTTT.

The chain recombines TRBV5-1 with TRBJ2-5; the match to TRBD2 covers 9 bases. J lost 1 base, V lost 0 bases, and 4 bases had no gene match. Germline V lookup: CDR1 SGHRS, CDR2 YFSETQ. The CDR3 runs to 16 residues. The chain's CDR3 is CASSLEIAGAQETQYF. CDR3 nucleotides: TGCGCCAGCAGCTTGGAAATAGCGGGGGCCCAAGAGACCCAGTACTTC.

The chain employs TRBV5-5 and TRBJ1-5, with D possibly matching TRBD1 (5 bases). With 4 bases removed from V and 7 bases from J, the gap between germline ends came to 12 bases. CDR1 and CDR2 from the germline V gene are SGHKS and YYEKEE (reference sequence). This CDR3 is 13 amino acids long. DNA for the CDR3: TGTGCCAGCAGCAAACAGGATCGGCAGCCCCAGCATTTT. It codes for CASSKQDRQPQHF.

The count of this clone is one. This chain uses TRBV4-2 with TRBJ2-5; 7 bases agree with TRBD2. Per germline, CDR1 LGHNA and CDR2 YNFKEQ. Trimming at V came to 3 bases and at J to 4 bases, leaving 11 bases not matched to a gene. The CDR3 has 16 residues. CDR3 bases: TGTGCCAGCAGCCAGGGAGCGTTGGGGGGGACAGAGACCCAGTACTTC. Protein product: CASSQGALGGTETQYF.

This rearrangement joins TRBV9 to TRBJ2-1; D uncertain. Germline-derived CDR1 and CDR2 are SGDLS and YYNGEE. V was cut by 0 bases and J by 0 bases, with 7 bases left in between. This CDR3 is built from 15 residues. As DNA, the CDR3 is TGTGCCAGCAGCGTAGAGGCCAGCTCCTACAATGAGCAGTTCTTC. It encodes CASSVEASSYNEQFF.

This clone showed up just once. The chain is built from TRBV19 and TRBJ1-1; no clear D gene. There are 12 residues in the CDR3. The germline V gene has CDR1 LNHDA and CDR2 SQIVND (reference sequence). V was shortened by 6 bases and J by 7 bases, with 12 bases between the two germline ends. The CDR3 region is CASRALRGEAFF. DNA of the CDR3: TGTGCCAGTAGGGCCCTACGCGGTGAAGCTTTCTTT.